This T cell receptor beta chain appears in the sequencing data of a study of blood T cell repertoires in COVID-19. About the study: COVID-19 samples collected from the United States, Italy and Spain covered acute and convalescent phases.

This CDR3 spans 13 amino acids. Germline CDR1 and CDR2: SNHLY and FYNNEI. Trimming removed 7 bases from V and 6 bases from J, with 14 bases in between. Only in-frame clones appear in the TCRdb table, and some are missing; sequencing was by immunoSEQ multiplex PCR. This table holds about 200,000 clones, around four fifths found once. Input material: peripheral blood. V usage is TRBV2 and J usage is TRBJ2-3; a weak D match, TRBD1 (7 bases). The sequence derives from a human donor with acute or convalescent COVID-19. The donor label of this sample is uncertain. The CDR3 DNA follows: TGTGCCAGCAACGCAGGGGGGTGGGATACGCAGTATTTT. This translates into CASNAGGWDTQYF.